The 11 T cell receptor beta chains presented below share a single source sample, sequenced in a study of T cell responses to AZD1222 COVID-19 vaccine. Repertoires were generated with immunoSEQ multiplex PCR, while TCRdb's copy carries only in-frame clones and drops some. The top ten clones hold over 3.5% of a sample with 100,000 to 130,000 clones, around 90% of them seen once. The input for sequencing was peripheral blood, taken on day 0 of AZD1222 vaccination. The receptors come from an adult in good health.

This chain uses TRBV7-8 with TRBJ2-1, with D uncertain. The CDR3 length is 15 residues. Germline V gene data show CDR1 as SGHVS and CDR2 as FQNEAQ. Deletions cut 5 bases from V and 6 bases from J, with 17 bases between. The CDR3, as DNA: TGTGCCAGCAGCCCCCACGGACCTCTAGGCAATGAGCAGTTCTTC. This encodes CASSPHGPLGNEQFF.

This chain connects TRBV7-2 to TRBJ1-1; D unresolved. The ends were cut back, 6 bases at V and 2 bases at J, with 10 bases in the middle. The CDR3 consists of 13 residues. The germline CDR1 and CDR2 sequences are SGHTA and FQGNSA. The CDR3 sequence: CASSFQRNTEAFF. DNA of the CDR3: TGTGCCAGCAGTTTCCAGCGAAACACTGAAGCTTTCTTT. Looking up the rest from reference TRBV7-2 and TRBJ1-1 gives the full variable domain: GAGVSQSPSNKVTEKGKDVELRCDPISGHTALYWYRQSLGQGLEFLIYFQGNSAPDKSGLPSDRFSAERTGGSVSTLTIQRTQQEDSAVYLCASSFQRNTEAFFGQGTRLTVV.

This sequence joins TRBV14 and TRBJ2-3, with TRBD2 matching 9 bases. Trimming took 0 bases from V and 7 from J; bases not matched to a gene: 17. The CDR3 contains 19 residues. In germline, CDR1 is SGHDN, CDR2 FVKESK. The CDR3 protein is CASSQEGSSGSYRPHTQYF. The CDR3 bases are TGTGCCAGCAGCCAAGAAGGAAGTAGCGGGAGTTATCGCCCGCATACGCAGTATTTT.

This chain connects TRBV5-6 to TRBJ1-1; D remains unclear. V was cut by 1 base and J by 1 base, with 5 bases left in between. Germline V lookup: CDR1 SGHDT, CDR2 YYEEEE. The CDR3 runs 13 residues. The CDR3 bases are TGTGCCAGCAGCTTGTGGGGGAACACTGAAGCTTTCTTT. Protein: CASSLWGNTEAFF.

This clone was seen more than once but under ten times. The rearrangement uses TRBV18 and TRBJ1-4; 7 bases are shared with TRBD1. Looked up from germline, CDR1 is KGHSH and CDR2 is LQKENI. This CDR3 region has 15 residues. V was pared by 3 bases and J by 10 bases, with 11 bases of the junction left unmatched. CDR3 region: CASSPLTGESGKLFF. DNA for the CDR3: TGTGCCAGCTCACCGTTAACAGGGGAAAGTGGAAAACTGTTTTTT.

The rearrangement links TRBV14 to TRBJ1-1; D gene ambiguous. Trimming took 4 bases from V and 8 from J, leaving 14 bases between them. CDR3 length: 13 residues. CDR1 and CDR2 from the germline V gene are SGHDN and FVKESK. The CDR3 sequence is CASSRRTTGEAFF. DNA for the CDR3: TGTGCCAGCAGCCGACGGACGACCGGAGAAGCTTTCTTT.

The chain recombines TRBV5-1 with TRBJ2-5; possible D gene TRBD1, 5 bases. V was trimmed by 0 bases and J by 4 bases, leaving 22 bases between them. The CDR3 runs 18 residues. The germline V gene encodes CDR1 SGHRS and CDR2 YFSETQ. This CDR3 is CASSLAEVWWKGAETQYF. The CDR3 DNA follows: TGCGCCAGCAGCTTGGCCGAGGTGTGGTGGAAAGGGGCAGAGACCCAGTACTTC.

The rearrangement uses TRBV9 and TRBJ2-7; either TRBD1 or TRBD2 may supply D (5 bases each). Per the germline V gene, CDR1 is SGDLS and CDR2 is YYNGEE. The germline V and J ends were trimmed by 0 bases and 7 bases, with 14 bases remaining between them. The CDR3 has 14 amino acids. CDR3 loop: CASSVGGQGGEQYF. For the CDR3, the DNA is TGTGCCAGCAGCGTAGGCGGGCAGGGTGGAGAGCAGTACTTC.

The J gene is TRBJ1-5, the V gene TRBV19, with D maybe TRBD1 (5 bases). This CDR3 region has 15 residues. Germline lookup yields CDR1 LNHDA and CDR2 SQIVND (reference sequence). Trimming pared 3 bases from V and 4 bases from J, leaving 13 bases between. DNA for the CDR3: TGTGCCAGTAGTATTGGAGGGACCATGAATCAGCCCCAGCATTTT. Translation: CASSIGGTMNQPQHF.

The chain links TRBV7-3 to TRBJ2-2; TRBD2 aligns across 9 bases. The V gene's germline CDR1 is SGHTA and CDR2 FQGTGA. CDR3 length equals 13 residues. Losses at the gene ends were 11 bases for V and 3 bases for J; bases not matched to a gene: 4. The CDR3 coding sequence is TGTGCCTCAGCGGGAGGCGACACCGGGGAGCTGTTTTTT. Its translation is CASAGGDTGELFF.

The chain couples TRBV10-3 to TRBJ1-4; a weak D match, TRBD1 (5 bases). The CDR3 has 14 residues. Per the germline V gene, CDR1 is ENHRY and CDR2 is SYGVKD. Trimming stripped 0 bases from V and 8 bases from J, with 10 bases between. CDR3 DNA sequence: TGTGCCATCAGTGAGTCGGTCCGGGGGGAAAAACTGTTTTTT. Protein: CAISESVRGEKLFF.